This T cell receptor beta chain stems from a study of Ad26.COV2.S vaccination and SARS-CoV-2 variants. Across the whole study: Each vaccinee took Ad26.COV2.S intramuscularly, once or twice 56 days apart. Notes on the study in general: The study found higher spike-specific TCR breadth in vaccine than placebo recipients.

Treatment noted: roughly 20 received Ad26.COV2.S at low or high dose, single or two shots; roughly five received placebo; per-sample allocation not given. Collection of the samples took place on day 63 after the first injection of vaccine or placebo. Points on this clone: Its target is not known.

Using immunoSEQ multiplex PCR, the repertoire was profiled, and TCRdb retains in-frame clones only, with some absent. The table records about 350,000 clones, roughly 90% of them present only once. V lost 0 bases, J lost 3 bases, and 12 bases lay in between. CDR3 length: 16 residues. Germline loops: CDR1 SGDLS, CDR2 YYNGEE. The sequence derives from a person aged 18 to 65 who received the Ad26.COV2.S COVID-19 vaccine or a placebo. This specimen was peripheral blood, taken in a trial of Ad26.COV2.S vaccine versus placebo. V and J are TRBV9 and TRBJ2-2, with D hard to call. The CDR3 region is CASSVGTLKDTGELFF. As DNA, the CDR3 is TGTGCCAGCAGCGTAGGAACACTTAAAGACACCGGGGAGCTGTTTTTT.